Here is one T cell receptor (beta chain) with its context. The sample originates from a study of blood T cell repertoires in COVID-19. Across the whole study: The cDNA or gDNA used as material had been derived from T cells, B-cell-depleted T cells, or PBMCs.

As handled by the study authors: The authors estimated nucleated cell counts from reference gene primer amplification. Here immunoSEQ multiplex PCR was the method, and the copy in TCRdb shows in-frame clones only, minus some. The DNA was the basis for D and trimming; V, J and clone size are from that table. The table has approximately 88,000 clones, roughly 87% seen once. The source of this sequence is a male donor with acute or convalescent COVID-19. The sequencing input was peripheral blood.

The DNA for the CDR3 is TGCGCCAGCAGCTTGGGTCGCAGGGGGCCTAGTAGAGATACGCAGTATTTT. As protein: CASSLGRRGPSRDTQYF. V is TRBV5-1 and J is TRBJ2-3; 8 bases fit TRBD1. Germline CDR1 and CDR2: SGHRS and YFSETQ. Trimming took 0 bases from V and 5 from J; bases not matched to a gene: 11. The CDR3 length is 17 residues.